Below are 14 T cell receptor beta chains sequenced from a single sample in a study of T cell responses to AZD1222 COVID-19 vaccine. Profiling relied on immunoSEQ multiplex PCR, and the TCRdb table lists in-frame clones only, not all of them. The table shows around 130,000 clones, with approximately 88% occurring only once. Sequencing used peripheral blood, obtained 28 days after the second AZD1222 dose. The source of these receptors is an adult who received the AZD1222 COVID-19 vaccine.

This clone was seen a single time. This chain connects TRBV7-2 to TRBJ1-5; no definite D call. Germline assignment: CDR1 SGHTA and CDR2 FQGNSA. The CDR3 runs to 15 residues. Trimming removed 0 bases from V and 1 base from J, with 7 bases in between. The CDR3: CASSLALDSNQPQHF. The DNA of the CDR3 is TGTGCCAGCAGCTTAGCGCTGGACAGCAATCAGCCCCAGCATTTT.

This clone was seen a single time. The chain couples TRBV5-1 to TRBJ1-1, with 7 bases identical to TRBD1. The CDR3 extends over 15 amino acids. J gave up 0 bases and V 2 bases, and 4 bases lay outside the gene matches. Germline V gives CDR1 SGHRS, CDR2 YFSETQ. CDR3 residues: CASSFPTGVNTEAFF. The CDR3 bases are TGCGCCAGCAGCTTCCCCACAGGGGTGAACACTGAAGCTTTCTTT.

Only one count was recorded for this clone. The V and J genes are TRBV3-1 (or the pseudogene TRBV3-2) and TRBJ1-1; no clear D. CDR1 is LGHDT and CDR2 is YNNKEL in the germline V gene (reference sequence). Trimming pared 2 bases from V and 5 bases from J, leaving 9 bases between. The CDR3 totals 13 residues. CDR3 residues: CASSQHMGTEAFF. The CDR3 nucleotides are TGTGCCAGCAGCCAACATATGGGGACTGAAGCTTTCTTT.

This rearrangement joins TRBV29-1 to TRBJ2-7; 11 bases align to TRBD2. This CDR3 spans 13 amino acids. The V and J ends lost 7 bases and 3 bases, in that order; junction bases with no gene match: 5. Germline CDR1 SQVTM, CDR2 ANQGSEA. The CDR3 nucleotides are TGCAGCGCCACCGGGACTAGCGGCTACGAGCAGTACTTC. Residues: CSATGTSGYEQYF.

This clone was picked up one time. This CDR3 is CASSFTGDTEAFF. The CDR3 DNA reads TGTGCCAGCAGCTTTACAGGGGACACTGAAGCTTTCTTT. This sequence joins TRBV11-1 and TRBJ1-1; the match to TRBD1 covers 7 bases. The germline V gene encodes CDR1 SGHAT and CDR2 FQDESV (reference sequence). CDR3 length equals 13 residues. V was clipped by 3 bases and J by 3 bases; unmatched bases: 1.

The CDR3 nucleotides are TGTGCCAGCTCACCCATCCCTGGTAGCGGCACCGGGGAGCTGTTTTTT. Encoded protein: CASSPIPGSGTGELFF. This chain connects TRBV18 to TRBJ2-2; weak D call: TRBD2 (6 bases). Per germline, CDR1 KGHSH and CDR2 LQKENI. This CDR3 has 16 residues. V was trimmed by 3 bases and J by 4 bases, leaving 15 bases between them.

The V call is TRBV7-8, the J call TRBJ2-1; tentatively, D is TRBD2 (6 bases). The ends were cut back, 5 bases at V and 3 bases at J, with 8 bases in the middle. This CDR3 has 13 amino acids. CDR1 is SGHVS, CDR2 FQNEAQ, per germline. CDR3 amino acids: CASSRDFYNEQFF. DNA of the CDR3: TGTGCCAGCAGCCGGGACTTCTACAATGAGCAGTTCTTC.

V is TRBV10-2 and J is TRBJ2-1, with a weak D call TRBD2 (6 bases). The ends were cut back, 6 bases at V and 1 base at J, with 7 bases in the middle. Germline V lookup: CDR1 WSHSY, CDR2 SAAADI. CDR3 length: 13 residues. CDR3 sequence (DNA): TGCGCCAGCAGGGCGGGGTCCTACAATGAGCAGTTCTTC. It specifies CASRAGSYNEQFF.

The chain combines TRBV29-1 with TRBJ2-5; 7 bases are shared with TRBD1. CDR3 length equals 16 residues. Germline V lookup: CDR1 SQVTM, CDR2 ANQGSEA. V lost 5 bases to trimming and J lost 5 bases; unmatched junction nucleotides: 17. The CDR3 region is CSVSSSRQGVWETQYF. Here the CDR3 DNA reads TGCAGCGTTTCCAGCTCGCGACAGGGAGTTTGGGAGACCCAGTACTTC.

This sequence joins TRBV3-1 (or the pseudogene TRBV3-2) and TRBJ1-2; D remains ambiguous. V was shortened by 0 bases and J by 3 bases, with 14 bases between the two germline ends. In germline, CDR1 is LGHDT, CDR2 YNNKEL (reference sequence). The CDR3 consists of 16 residues. CDR3 residues: CASSQDALGLYYGYTF. CDR3 DNA sequence: TGTGCCAGCAGCCAAGACGCCTTAGGACTCTACTATGGCTACACCTTC.

The chain has TRBV2 and TRBJ2-6, with no clear D. Trimming left V 3 bases short and J 0 bases short, with 3 bases between. The CDR3 runs 14 residues. CDR1 and CDR2 from the germline V gene are SNHLY and FYNNEI. CDR3: CASSDLSGANVLTF. The CDR3 nucleotides are TGTGCCAGCAGTGATCTCTCTGGGGCCAACGTCCTGACTTTC.

This clone has just one count. The CDR3 here is CASSFEQGTRNEQFF. The CDR3, as DNA: TGTGCCAGTAGCTTCGAACAGGGCACCAGGAATGAGCAGTTCTTC. J is TRBJ2-1 and V is TRBV19, with a tentative D call TRBD1 (6 bases). The V and J ends lost 6 bases and 7 bases respectively, with 19 bases between them. This CDR3 has 15 amino acids. The V gene's germline CDR1 is LNHDA and CDR2 SQIVND (reference sequence).

This rearrangement joins TRBV6-5 to TRBJ2-2, with 12 bases identical to TRBD1. The CDR3 sequence is 16 residues long. V was pared by 2 bases and J by 5 bases, with 3 bases of the junction left unmatched. CDR1 MNHEY and CDR2 SVGAGI come from the germline V gene. The CDR3 bases are TGTGCCAGCAGTTACCGGGACAGGGGGCGGACCGGGGAGCTGTTTTTT. It yields the protein CASSYRDRGRTGELFF.

This rearrangement joins TRBV10-3 to TRBJ1-4; D unclear. CDR1 is ENHRY and CDR2 is SYGVKD in the germline V gene. The CDR3 length is 19 residues. V gave up 0 bases and J gave up 8 bases, with 25 bases separating them. CDR3 nucleotide sequence: TGTGCCATCAGTGAGTCCTTAAATACGGTGGACTTTGCAACGGAAAAACTGTTTTTT. Its translation: CAISESLNTVDFATEKLFF.